Listed here are 22 T cell receptor beta chains from one sample, sequenced in a study of OX40 agonist ivuxolimab in advanced cancers. Sequencing used immunoSEQ multiplex PCR; TCRdb keeps in-frame clones, though not all of them. The sample has about 79,000 clones; more than 80% are singletons. Sequenced here: CD4+ or CD8+ T cells sorted from blood, sampled in a trial of the OX40 agonist ivuxolimab. Every receptor here comes from an adult with an advanced solid tumor such as melanoma, head and neck, liver or kidney cancer.

A remark on this clone: This specimen includes other DNA sequences encoding the same CDR3. V usage is TRBV6-5 and J usage is TRBJ1-1; 9 bases line up with TRBD1. The CDR3 totals 15 residues. From germline, CDR1 is MNHEY and CDR2 SVGAGI. The trim removed 0 bases at V and 5 bases at J, leaving 4 bases unmatched. CDR3 in amino acids: CASSYSRTGDTEAFF. The CDR3 DNA sequence: TGTGCCAGCAGTTACTCACGGACAGGGGATACTGAAGCTTTCTTT.

The chain combines TRBV6-5 with TRBJ1-1; possibly TRBD1 for D (5 bases). The CDR3 is 14 residues long. Per germline, CDR1 MNHEY and CDR2 SVGAGI. V lost 5 bases, J lost 13 bases, and 23 bases lay in between. CDR3 in amino acids: CASSPELGAQIVFF. The DNA of the CDR3 is TGTGCCAGCAGTCCGGAACTTGGGGCCCAGATCGTTTTCTTT.

The rearrangement joins TRBV6-6 to TRBJ2-7, with 9 bases identical to TRBD2. The CDR3 loop spans 14 amino acids. V dropped 7 bases and J dropped 0; count of bases not matched to a gene: 4. Germline CDR1 reads MNHNY; CDR2 reads SVGAGI (reference sequence). As DNA, the CDR3 is TGTGCCAGCAAGAGCGGGAGGTCCTCCTACGAGCAGTACTTC. Translating gives CASKSGRSSYEQYF.

The J gene is TRBJ2-1, the V gene TRBV4-1; D is possibly TRBD2 (6 bases). Germline V gene data show CDR1 as MGHRA and CDR2 as YSYEKL. The V gene lost 1 base and the J gene lost 0 bases, with 13 bases spanning the gap. The CDR3 has 17 amino acids. The CDR3, as DNA: TGCGCCAGCAGCCAAGTCGACGGGGGAAGCTCCTACAATGAGCAGTTCTTC. Translating it yields CASSQVDGGSSYNEQFF.

The chain carries TRBV6-5 and TRBJ2-7; D perhaps matches TRBD2 (5 bases). This CDR3 region has 15 residues. The germline V and J ends were trimmed by 6 bases and 0 bases, with 15 bases remaining between them. Germline loops: CDR1 MNHEY, CDR2 SVGAGI. The CDR3 is CASRVAGTSSYEQYF. CDR3 in DNA: TGTGCCAGCAGAGTCGCCGGCACTAGCTCCTACGAGCAGTACTTC.

V and J are TRBV29-1 and TRBJ1-1, with TRBD1 identical over 7 bases. Losses at the gene ends were 6 bases for V and 2 bases for J; bases not matched to a gene: 12. Looked up from germline, CDR1 is SQVTM and CDR2 is ANQGSEA. This CDR3 has 15 amino acids. CDR3 sequence reads: CSVKTPGQSNTEAFF. In DNA form, the CDR3 reads TGCAGCGTAAAGACCCCGGGACAGTCTAACACTGAAGCTTTCTTT.

This CDR3 is CASSQVRAGKSSYNEQFF. In DNA form, the CDR3 reads TGCGCCAGCAGCCAAGTCCGGGCGGGGAAGAGCTCCTACAATGAGCAGTTCTTC. The genes are TRBV4-3 and TRBJ2-1; maybe TRBD2 (6 bases). The ends were cut back, 1 base at V and 0 bases at J, with 16 bases in the middle. The length of the CDR3 is 18 residues. The V gene's germline CDR1 is LGHNA and CDR2 YSLEER.

The genes are TRBV30 and TRBJ2-5, with a possible D match to TRBD1 (5 bases). Germline V gene data show CDR1 as GTSNPN and CDR2 as SVGIG (reference sequence). The CDR3 has 15 residues. Deletions cut 5 bases from V and 6 bases from J, with 22 bases between. The CDR3 sequence is CAWALSGISAKTQYF. The CDR3 nucleotides read TGTGCCTGGGCCTTATCAGGGATAAGCGCGAAGACCCAGTACTTC. The full variable domain, with the rest looked up from reference TRBV30 and TRBJ2-5, is SQTIHQWPATLVQPVGSPLSLECTVEGTSNPNLYWYRQAAGRGLQLLFYSVGIGQISSEVPQNLSASRPQDRQFILSSKKLLLSDSGFYLCAWALSGISAKTQYFGPGTRLLVL.

The chain uses TRBV11-2 and TRBJ2-2, with 8 bases identical to TRBD2. Germline trimming cut 4 bases from V and 5 bases from J; bases unmatched to any gene: 12. CDR3 length: 17 amino acids. Germline CDR1 SGHAT, CDR2 FQNNGV. CDR3 amino acids: CASSYPLLAANTGELFF. CDR3 bases: TGTGCCAGCAGCTACCCTTTACTAGCGGCAAATACCGGGGAGCTGTTTTTT.

The V gene is TRBV7-6, the J gene TRBJ1-2; 9 bases agree with TRBD1. CDR3 length: 17 amino acids. Germline-derived CDR1 and CDR2 are SGHVS and FNYEAQ. V gave up 2 bases and J gave up 0 bases; unmatched junction bases: 7. CDR3 sequence reads: CASSLKQGAATNYGYTF. CDR3 nucleotides: TGTGCCAGCAGCTTAAAACAGGGGGCAGCCACTAACTATGGCTACACCTTC.

This clone has more than one count but fewer than ten. V gene TRBV7-2 combines with J gene TRBJ2-5; 7 nucleotides match TRBD2. With V trimmed by 5 bases and J by 2 bases, 5 bases remained unmatched. Germline assignment: CDR1 SGHTA and CDR2 FQGNSA. The CDR3 is 14 residues long. DNA of the CDR3: TGTGCCAGCAGCCTAGGGACTATACAAGAGACCCAGTACTTC. This translates into CASSLGTIQETQYF.

The rearrangement links TRBV7-6 to TRBJ2-1; TRBD2 is a possible D gene (5 bases). Deletions cut 5 bases from V and 5 bases from J, with 10 bases between. Germline CDR1 is SGHVS and CDR2 is FNYEAQ. The CDR3 loop spans 13 amino acids. The CDR3 reads CASSAGSHNEQFF. The DNA for the CDR3 is TGTGCCAGCAGCGCGGGTTCGCACAATGAGCAGTTCTTC. Supplemented by reference TRBV7-6 and TRBJ2-1, the full variable domain reads GAGVSQSPRYKVTKRGQDVALRCDPISGHVSLYWYRQALGQGPEFLTYFNYEAQQDKSGLPNDRFSAERPEGSISTLTIQRTEQRDSAMYRCASSAGSHNEQFFGPGTRLTVL.

This clone was seen only once. This chain uses TRBV10-3 with TRBJ1-2, with 8 bases matching TRBD1. Germline-derived CDR1 and CDR2 are ENHRY and SYGVKD. CDR3 size: 14 residues. The J segment lost 3 bases and the V segment lost 3 bases, leaving 3 bases of the junction unmatched. CDR3 sequence reads: CAISDGTGDYGYTF. The CDR3, as DNA: TGTGCCATCAGTGACGGGACAGGAGACTATGGCTACACCTTC.

The chain has TRBV7-6 and TRBJ1-4; D ambiguous. Germline values: CDR1 SGHVS, CDR2 FNYEAQ. The CDR3 spans 18 residues. V lost 4 bases and J lost 3, with 21 bases in between. The CDR3 DNA is TGTGCCAGCAGCTCCCTAGCACATTTAGGGTTACCTAATGAAAAACTGTTTTTT. It is translated as CASSSLAHLGLPNEKLFF.

The chain combines TRBV19 with TRBJ2-7; unclear D gene. The CDR3 is made up of 14 amino acids. V shed 9 bases and J shed 2 bases, with 17 bases lying between them. Per germline, CDR1 LNHDA and CDR2 SQIVND (reference sequence). The CDR3 is CARNNLALAYEQYF. CDR3 in DNA: TGTGCCAGGAACAATCTGGCGCTTGCCTACGAGCAGTACTTC.

This chain joins TRBV5-6 and TRBJ1-5, with D maybe TRBD1 (6 bases). CDR1 and CDR2 from the germline V gene are SGHDT and YYEEEE. CDR3 size: 16 residues. The V end lost 0 bases, the J end lost 5 bases, and 15 bases lay between the germline ends. In DNA form, the CDR3 reads TGTGCCAGCAGCTTGGAGGTAGGGGGTCCGGATCAGCCCCAGCATTTT. This codes for CASSLEVGGPDQPQHF. The whole variable domain, remainder taken from reference TRBV5-6 and TRBJ1-5, is DAGVTQSPTHLIKTRGQQVTLRCSPKSGHDTVSWYQQALGQGPQFIFQYYEEEERQRGNFPDRFSGHQFPNYSSELNVNALLLGDSALYLCASSLEVGGPDQPQHFGDGTRLSIL.

J is TRBJ1-3 and V is TRBV5-1; 10 bases agree with TRBD1. Germline V lookup: CDR1 SGHRS, CDR2 YFSETQ. There are 20 residues in the CDR3. The V segment lost 3 bases and the J segment 3 bases; nucleotides outside the gene matches: 18. CDR3 sequence: CASSSPRPGQGIWGGNTIYF. The CDR3 nucleotides read TGCGCCAGCAGCTCGCCTCGACCGGGACAGGGGATTTGGGGTGGAAACACCATATATTTT.

The chain combines TRBV19 with TRBJ1-2; 10 nucleotides line up with TRBD1. The junction had 6 bases not matched to a gene; V was cut back by 5 bases and J by 0 bases. CDR3 length: 16 residues. Per germline, CDR1 LNHDA and CDR2 SQIVND (reference sequence). This chain's CDR3 is CASSRQGAQANYGYTF. CDR3 sequence (DNA): TGTGCCAGTAGTCGACAGGGGGCGCAAGCTAACTATGGCTACACCTTC.

The chain uses TRBV7-2 and TRBJ1-2; D unresolved. Germline CDR1 reads SGHTA; CDR2 reads FQGNSA. V was shortened by 5 bases and J by 2 bases, with 9 bases between the two germline ends. CDR3 length: 13 amino acids. The CDR3 DNA is TGTGCCAGCAGCCGGGGATTGAACTATGGCTACACCTTC. It specifies CASSRGLNYGYTF.

V usage is TRBV6-6 and J usage is TRBJ1-2; 9 positions match TRBD1. This CDR3 region has 16 residues. The V and J ends lost 0 bases and 8 bases, in that order; junction bases with no gene match: 10. Germline V gene data show CDR1 as MNHNY and CDR2 as SVGAGI (reference sequence). Here the CDR3 reads CASSYSGQGPGGGYTF. The CDR3 coding sequence is TGTGCCAGCAGTTACTCGGGACAGGGCCCGGGGGGGGGCTACACCTTC.

In regard to this clone: This same CDR3 is encoded by further DNA sequences in the sample. The chain recombines TRBV30 with TRBJ1-4; maybe TRBD1 (6 bases). With 0 bases removed from V and 7 bases from J, the gap between germline ends came to 6 bases. This CDR3 has 12 amino acids. Per germline, CDR1 GTSNPN and CDR2 SVGIG (reference sequence). Here the CDR3 reads CAWSVRGEKLFF. The DNA for the CDR3 is TGTGCCTGGAGTGTCAGGGGTGAAAAACTGTTTTTT.

The chain couples TRBV7-2 to TRBJ1-6; 7 nucleotides match TRBD1. Losses at the gene ends were 1 base for V and 9 bases for J; bases not matched to a gene: 6. The length of the CDR3 is 15 residues. Germline V gives CDR1 SGHTA, CDR2 FQGNSA. In nucleotides, the CDR3 is TGTGCCAGCAGCTTAGGAGACAGGGAGGGTTCACCCCTCCACTTT. It is translated as CASSLGDREGSPLHF. Drawing the rest from reference TRBV7-2 and TRBJ1-6, the complete variable domain is GAGVSQSPSNKVTEKGKDVELRCDPISGHTALYWYRQSLGQGLEFLIYFQGNSAPDKSGLPSDRFSAERTGGSVSTLTIQRTQQEDSAVYLCASSLGDREGSPLHFGNGTRLTVT.